This passage covers 11 T cell receptor beta chains from one sample sequenced in a study of blood T cell repertoires in COVID-19. Here immunoSEQ multiplex PCR was the method, and the copy in TCRdb shows in-frame clones only, minus some. The sample lists about 57,000 clones, 79% occurring once. Material for sequencing was peripheral blood. Receptor source: a human donor in a cohort sampled during active COVID-19.

The chain couples TRBV18 to TRBJ2-3; TRBD2 aligns across 10 bases. The germline V gene encodes CDR1 KGHSH and CDR2 LQKENI. Trimming cost V 3 bases and J 1 base; bases outside gene matches: 1. The CDR3 is 15 residues long. The CDR3 DNA sequence: TGTGCCAGCTCACCTCTAGCGGGGGGCACAGATACGCAGTATTTT. Encoded protein: CASSPLAGGTDTQYF.

The genes are TRBV18 and TRBJ1-1, with D unresolved. The CDR3 extends over 16 amino acids. Deletions cut 5 bases from V and 3 bases from J, with 19 bases between. CDR1 and CDR2 from the germline V gene are KGHSH and LQKENI. The CDR3 bases are TGTGCCAGCTCATTCCTCCTGGGAGATATAGACACTGAAGCTTTCTTT. Translating gives CASSFLLGDIDTEAFF.

This chain links TRBV4-2 with TRBJ2-2; D gene uncertain. This CDR3 contains 13 residues. Looked up from germline, CDR1 is LGHNA and CDR2 is YNFKEQ. Trimming took 0 bases from V and 8 from J, leaving 7 bases between them. For the CDR3, the DNA is TGTGCCAGCAGCCAAGATGGGCTTGGGGAGCTGTTTTTT. Protein: CASSQDGLGELFF.

The chain couples TRBV3-1 (or the pseudogene TRBV3-2) to TRBJ1-5; 8 nucleotides match TRBD1. The CDR3 length is 16 residues. J was trimmed by 9 bases and V by 1 base; bases with no gene match: 11. Germline CDR1 is LGHDT and CDR2 is YNNKEL (reference sequence). CDR3 nucleotides: TGTGCCAGCAGCCAAGCAAGGCAGGGGGCTGGTTCGCCCCAGCATTTT. It is translated as CASSQARQGAGSPQHF.

The rearrangement joins TRBV6-5 to TRBJ1-4; TRBD1 is a possible D gene (6 bases). V was trimmed by 6 bases and J by 8 bases, leaving 16 bases between them. CDR1 and CDR2 (germline): MNHEY, SVGAGI. The CDR3 runs 14 residues. The CDR3 loop reads CASRPTGSGEKLFF. DNA for the CDR3: TGTGCCAGCAGGCCCACAGGGAGTGGAGAAAAACTGTTTTTT.

V is TRBV29-1 and J is TRBJ2-1; TRBD2 aligns across 11 bases. CDR3 size: 18 residues. The junction had 12 bases not matched to a gene; V was cut back by 5 bases and J by 0 bases. Looked up from germline, CDR1 is SQVTM and CDR2 is ANQGSEA. The CDR3 spells CSVLTSGNPRYSYNEQFF. The CDR3 DNA is TGCAGCGTTCTGACTAGCGGGAACCCCCGGTACTCCTACAATGAGCAGTTCTTC.

This chain links TRBV11-2 with TRBJ1-3; D is uncertain. CDR1 SGHAT and CDR2 FQNNGV come from the germline V gene. This CDR3 has 16 residues. Trimming took 3 bases from V and 4 from J, leaving 16 bases between them. In DNA form, the CDR3 reads TGTGCCAGCAGCTTCCGCGGATCCGACCACGGAAACACCATATATTTT. Translation: CASSFRGSDHGNTIYF.

The chain carries TRBV5-5 and TRBJ2-1; D may be TRBD2 (6 bases). Trimming cost V 2 bases and J 1 base, with 10 bases left between them. Germline V CDR1 and CDR2: SGHKS, YYEKEE (reference sequence). The length of the CDR3 is 15 residues. This CDR3 is CASSLVGGSYNEQFF. CDR3 DNA sequence: TGTGCCAGCAGCTTAGTCGGGGGTTCCTACAATGAGCAGTTCTTC.

The chain combines TRBV15 with TRBJ2-3; D perhaps matches TRBD2 (6 bases). Germline CDR1 LNHNV, CDR2 YYDKDF (reference sequence). V was cut by 0 bases and J by 5 bases, with 9 bases left in between. The CDR3 length is 14 residues. The CDR3 loop reads CATSRELAVDTQYF. CDR3 sequence (DNA): TGTGCCACCAGCAGAGAACTAGCTGTAGATACGCAGTATTTT.

The chain joins TRBV4-3 to TRBJ1-6, with D maybe TRBD1 (6 bases). Trimming shortened V by 0 bases and J by 7 bases, and 13 bases separated the two germline ends. The CDR3 consists of 16 residues. Germline values: CDR1 LGHNA, CDR2 YSLEER. CDR3 in DNA: TGCGCCAGCAGCCAAGATTACAGGGATTACAATTCACCCCTCCACTTT. Amino acids: CASSQDYRDYNSPLHF.

This clone has ten or more counts. V and J are TRBV14 and TRBJ2-2; 10 nucleotides align to TRBD2. The V segment lost 4 bases and the J segment 7 bases; nucleotides outside the gene matches: 3. The CDR3 totals 14 residues. Per germline, CDR1 SGHDN and CDR2 FVKESK. CDR3 nucleotide sequence: TGTGCCAGCAGCCTGGGACTAGCGAGCGGGGAGCTGTTTTTT. It translates to CASSLGLASGELFF.